This entry is about one TCR beta chain. The sample comes from a study of T cell changes during pregnancy in multiple sclerosis. CDR3 length equals 15 residues. Germline V lookup: CDR1 SGDLS, CDR2 YYNGEE. V was clipped by 4 bases and J by 3 bases, with 13 bases between them. Libraries were prepared by immunoSEQ multiplex PCR; TCRdb keeps only in-frame clonotypes and omits some of them. The repertoire holds tens of thousands of clones, approximately 92% seen once, with 2.5% to 3% in the top ten. The sequencing used peripheral blood, collected in the third trimester of pregnancy. This sequence originates from a female donor in good health, enrolled as a control in a pregnancy study. The J gene is TRBJ1-4, the V gene TRBV9, with a possible D match to TRBD1 (6 bases). CDR3 in DNA: TGTGCCAGCAGCCCCCATGGACAGTCTAATGAAAAACTGTTTTTT. Protein product: CASSPHGQSNEKLFF. Looking up the rest from reference TRBV9 and TRBJ1-4 gives the full variable domain: DSGVTQTPKHLITATGQRVTLRCSPRSGDLSVYWYQQSLDQGLQFLIQYYNGEERAKGNILERFSAQQFPDLHSELNLSSLELGDSALYFCASSPHGQSNEKLFFGSGTQLSVL.